Listed here are 12 T cell receptor beta chains from one sample, sequenced in a study of cytotoxic CD8 clonotypes in ibrutinib-treated CLL. Repertoires were generated with immunoSEQ multiplex PCR, while TCRdb's copy carries only in-frame clones and drops some. Among 150,000 to 200,000 clones, about 88% were seen once, and the ten largest hold over 2.5%. Sequenced here: PBMCs, sampled at disease progression, from a patient treated with ibrutinib. These receptors were collected from a human donor with chronic lymphocytic leukemia.

The V call is TRBV5-5, the J call TRBJ2-5, with 9 bases aligning to TRBD2. V lost 1 base and J lost 1; bases outside the gene matches: 2. The CDR3 is made up of 15 amino acids. Germline values: CDR1 SGHKS, CDR2 YYEKEE (reference sequence). The CDR3 nucleotides read TGTGCCAGCAGCTTGCCTAGCGGGACCCAAGAGACCCAGTACTTC. The encoded protein is CASSLPSGTQETQYF.

The gene calls are TRBV10-3 and TRBJ2-3; D assignment may be TRBD1 or TRBD2 (5 bases each). The CDR3 length is 15 residues. Trimming left V 2 bases short and J 1 base short, with 10 bases between. Germline V gene data show CDR1 as ENHRY and CDR2 as SYGVKD. The CDR3 DNA is TGTGCCATCAGTGAGAGGCAGGGAGGCACAGATACGCAGTATTTT. This translates into CAISERQGGTDTQYF.

V gene TRBV5-6 combines with J gene TRBJ2-4, with a tentative D call TRBD1 (6 bases). Germline loops: CDR1 SGHDT, CDR2 YYEEEE. The V and J ends lost 4 bases and 0 bases respectively, with 17 bases between them. CDR3 length: 17 amino acids. The CDR3 loop reads CASSGSGQSRAKNIQYF. CDR3 nucleotide sequence: TGTGCCAGCAGCGGCTCCGGACAGTCCCGAGCCAAAAACATTCAGTACTTC.

This clone has only one observation. The V gene is TRBV5-1, the J gene TRBJ2-7, with a tentative D call TRBD2 (5 bases). Germline-derived CDR1 and CDR2 are SGHRS and YFSETQ. Trimming shortened V by 4 bases and J by 6 bases, and 20 bases separated the two germline ends. There are 15 residues in the CDR3. CDR3 sequence (DNA): TGCGCCAGCAGCCCAACGACGGGAACTGATTCCGAGCAGTACTTC. It translates to CASSPTTGTDSEQYF.

The rearrangement joins TRBV14 to TRBJ2-4, with D hard to call. Trimming cost V 0 bases and J 0 bases, with 3 bases left between them. Per germline, CDR1 SGHDN and CDR2 FVKESK. The CDR3 runs to 14 residues. CDR3 sequence (DNA): TGTGCCAGCAGCCAAGAGGAAGCCAAAAACATTCAGTACTTC. It is translated as CASSQEEAKNIQYF.

This clone was found once. The chain links TRBV5-6 to TRBJ2-1; D not certain. This CDR3 is 13 amino acids long. Per germline, CDR1 SGHDT and CDR2 YYEEEE. Trimming left V 1 base short and J 4 bases short, with 6 bases between. The CDR3 DNA follows: TGTGCCAGCAGCTTGCCAGCGTACAATGAGCAGTTCTTC. Amino acids: CASSLPAYNEQFF.

The CDR3 nucleotides read TGTGCCAGCAGCTTAGTACCATTAGCCTACGAGCAGTACTTC. Protein product: CASSLVPLAYEQYF. The V gene is TRBV11-3, the J gene TRBJ2-7; unclear D gene. The germline CDR1 and CDR2 sequences are SGHNT and YENEEA. The CDR3 runs to 14 residues. V was pared by 1 base and J by 2 bases, with 9 bases between. Using reference TRBV11-3 and TRBJ2-7 for the parts outside the CDR3, the full variable domain is EAGVVQSPRYKIIEKKQPVAFWCNPISGHNTLYWYLQNLGQGPELLIRYENEEAVDDSQLPKDRFSAERLKGVDSTLKIQPAELGDSAVYLCASSLVPLAYEQYFGPGTRLTVT.

This chain joins TRBV29-1 and TRBJ2-2; TRBD1 is a possible D gene (6 bases). The germline V gene encodes CDR1 SQVTM and CDR2 ANQGSEA. This CDR3 has 12 residues. DNA of the CDR3: TGCAGTATGGGGGCGACTACCGGGGAGCTGTTTTTT. It specifies CSMGATTGELFF.

On this clone: Different DNA sequences within this sample yield the same CDR3. The chain couples TRBV20-1 to TRBJ2-5; D is undetermined. V lost 1 base to trimming and J lost 2 bases, with 2 bases between them. Germline CDR1 DFQATT, CDR2 SNEGSKA (reference sequence). The CDR3 is 11 amino acids. The CDR3 protein is CSARGQETQYF. The CDR3, as DNA: TGCAGTGCTAGAGGGCAAGAGACCCAGTACTTC.

The genes are TRBV9 and TRBJ2-1; 7 nucleotides agree with TRBD1. J was trimmed by 4 bases and V by 3 bases; bases with no gene match: 10. Germline CDR1 is SGDLS and CDR2 is YYNGEE. CDR3 length equals 16 residues. The CDR3 DNA follows: TGTGCCAGCAGCGAAATCGACAGGGCGATATACAATGAGCAGTTCTTC. Protein: CASSEIDRAIYNEQFF.

The sample holds one count of this clone. The chain recombines TRBV27 with TRBJ2-1; 11 bases line up with TRBD2. V trimming: 5 bases; J trimming: 6 bases; junction bases outside the gene matches: 6. CDR1 and CDR2 (germline): MNHEY, SMNVEV (reference sequence). The CDR3 is 15 residues long. For the CDR3, the DNA is TGTGCCAGCAGTATGAGACTAGCGGGGAGCAATGAGCAGTTCTTC. It codes for CASSMRLAGSNEQFF.

V gene TRBV11-3 combines with J gene TRBJ2-1, with D possibly called TRBD1 or TRBD2 (7 bases each). CDR1 and CDR2 (germline): SGHNT, YENEEA. This CDR3 contains 18 residues. Trimming took 6 bases from V and 4 from J, leaving 25 bases between them. CDR3 protein: CASSQPGSGGQTYNEQFF. As DNA, the CDR3 is TGTGCCAGCAGTCAACCCGGGTCGGGGGGACAGACTTACAATGAGCAGTTCTTC. The full variable domain, rest sourced from reference TRBV11-3 and TRBJ2-1, is EAGVVQSPRYKIIEKKQPVAFWCNPISGHNTLYWYLQNLGQGPELLIRYENEEAVDDSQLPKDRFSAERLKGVDSTLKIQPAELGDSAVYLCASSQPGSGGQTYNEQFFGPGTRLTVL.